This T cell receptor beta chain was observed in a study of blood T cell repertoires in COVID-19. V lost 1 base and J 1 base, leaving 8 bases between the germline ends. This CDR3 region has 14 residues. Germline V gene data show CDR1 as SGHNT and CDR2 as YYREEE (reference sequence). Per the authors' pipeline: By means of reference gene primer amplification, nucleated cell counts were estimated. Assay: immunoSEQ multiplex PCR; the TCRdb copy retains only in-frame clones and omits some. V and J calls and clone size are those listed in that table; D and trimming were worked out from the DNA. The table records 84,000 or so clones, approximately 78% of them present only once. This clone was recorded a few times.

The source of this sequence is a woman older than 75 with acute or convalescent COVID-19. The V call is TRBV5-4, the J call TRBJ1-2, with unresolved D. The sequencing sample was made of peripheral blood. CDR3 nucleotide sequence: TGTGCCAGCAGCTTGTTGTTCGGTAACTATGGCTACACCTTC. Translating gives CASSLLFGNYGYTF. Filled out from reference TRBV5-4 and TRBJ1-2, the complete variable domain reads ETGVTQSPTHLIKTRGQQVTLRCSSQSGHNTVSWYQQALGQGPQFIFQYYREEENGRGNFPPRFSGLQFPNYSSELNVNALELDDSALYLCASSLLFGNYGYTFGSGTRLTVV.